This note documents a single TCR beta chain sequence. This clonotype was seen a few times. This receptor's antigen is unknown. No base quality values were provided; no much bigger clone lies one nucleotide off. The record originates from a study of T cell repertoires in cytomegalovirus infection (dated by TCRdb to the late 2010s). For the wider study: The HLA type of each donor mattered for the analysis, because public TCR beta signatures pointed to carriage of CMV infection along with the matching HLA type.

In the germline V gene, CDR1 corresponds to LGHNA and CDR2 to YSLEER. From the cysteine through the phenylalanine, the CDR3 covers 15 amino acids. Only CDR3 DNA is held: 45 bases, read in frame from base 1. Trimming removed 1 base from V and 5 bases from J, leaving 15 bases between the germline ends. Sequencing instrument: Illumina HiSeq 1500. TCRdb's own reprocessing of the public reads used fastp at Q25 and MiXCR and kept productive beta chains. CDR3 protein sequences are deduplicated, and each keeps its most common genes and DNA. For this sample there are about 150,000 distinct CDR3 sequences; roughly 15% appear just once. In total, the top ten clones hold around a sixth of the sample. Study-wide findings and limitations: The ex vivo response was dominated by HLA-C-restricted CMV-specific TCR beta clonotypes, and the single most frequent clonotype in two of eight donors was supplied by these HLA-C-restricted clonotypes. In both this cohort and an independent roughly 360-donor cohort, the cumulative frequency of public TCR beta family members distinguished carriers of CMV infection plus the relevant HLA type.

Sequenced input: CD8+ T cells from PBMCs. This TCR was recovered from a human donor in good health (CMV status not recorded). Some clones in this sample may be carry-over from other donors' samples. The chain joins TRBV4-3 to TRBJ2-7; the D gene is not confidently resolved. The CDR3 protein sequence reads: CASSQVHGGQDEQYF. The sequenced DNA: TGCGCCAGCAGCCAAGTTCACGGTGGGCAGGACGAGCAGTACTTC.